This T cell receptor (beta chain) was profiled in a study of blood T cell repertoires in COVID-19. Method: immunoSEQ multiplex PCR; TCRdb's copy keeps in-frame clones and lacks some. Among about 75,000 clones, around 84% were seen once, and the ten largest hold 20% to 25%. CDR1 is LNHDA, CDR2 SQIVND, per germline (reference sequence). The V end was cut by 5 bases, the J end by 4 bases, with 12 bases between. The CDR3 loop spans 13 amino acids. This clone was observed a handful of times. Sequenced material: peripheral blood. This clonotype was sampled from a woman aged 45-60 years with acute or convalescent COVID-19. The rearrangement joins TRBV19 to TRBJ2-7; the D gene is possibly TRBD2 (5 bases). Here the CDR3 DNA reads TGTGCCAGTAGTTTCGGGGAGAGGTACGAGCAGTACTTC. It is translated as CASSFGERYEQYF. Full variable domain (missing parts from reference TRBV19 and TRBJ2-7): DGGITQSPKYLFRKEGQNVTLSCEQNLNHDAMYWYRQDPGQGLRLIYYSQIVNDFQKGDIAEGYSVSREKKESFPLTVTSAQKNPTAFYLCASSFGERYEQYFGPGTRLTVT.